The 21 T cell receptor beta chains in this list originate from one sample, sequenced in a study of CD8+ T cells in alopecia areata. Peripheral blood and lesional scalp punch biopsies came from alopecia areata patients. RNA, once extracted, was reverse transcribed into cDNA for use as the sequencing template. The table came from immunoSEQ multiplex PCR; TCRdb's copy has only in-frame clones and leaves some out. This table has 10,000 to 15,000 clones, approximately 60% appearing once. The specimen sequenced was skin. The receptors here all came from a human donor with alopecia areata.

This clone has a handful of counts. The J gene is TRBJ2-7, the V gene TRBV28, with D tentatively TRBD2 (6 bases). The CDR3 consists of 11 residues. The germline V gene has CDR1 MDHEN and CDR2 SYDVKM. V lost 3 bases, J lost 6 bases, and 6 bases lay in between. For the CDR3, the DNA is TGTGCCAGCAGTTTGGGAGGCGAGCAGTACTTC. Translation: CASSLGGEQYF.

This chain uses TRBV7-9 with TRBJ1-1; TRBD1 matches 8 bases. J was trimmed by 0 bases and V by 5 bases; bases with no gene match: 2. CDR3 length: 14 residues. Germline CDR1 is SEHNR and CDR2 is FQNEAQ (reference sequence). The CDR3 DNA sequence: TGTGCCAGCAGCCCAGGGGGCCTGAACACTGAAGCTTTCTTT. Protein product: CASSPGGLNTEAFF. Full variable domain (missing parts from reference TRBV7-9 and TRBJ1-1): DTGVSQNPRHKITKRGQNVTFRCDPISEHNRLYWYRQTLGQGPEFLTYFQNEAQLEKSRLLSDRFSAERPKGSFSTLEIQRTEQGDSAMYLCASSPGGLNTEAFFGQGTRLTVV.

The chain employs TRBV23-1 and TRBJ2-3; D perhaps matches TRBD1 (5 bases). TRBV23-1 is sorted into the ORF group, with uncertain function. CDR3 length: 16 amino acids. V was clipped by 4 bases and J by 0 bases, with 14 bases between them. CDR3 region: CASSPYRPPSTDTQYF. CDR3 DNA sequence: TGCGCCAGCAGTCCCTACAGGCCCCCTAGCACAGATACGCAGTATTTT.

This chain links TRBV20-1 with TRBJ2-4, with a possible D match to TRBD2 (6 bases). V lost 5 bases and J lost 7, with 9 bases in between. CDR1 is DFQATT and CDR2 is SNEGSKA in the germline V gene (reference sequence). The CDR3 loop spans 11 amino acids. The CDR3 here is CSAGDWNIQYF. The CDR3, as DNA: TGCAGTGCTGGGGACTGGAACATTCAGTACTTC.

The J gene is TRBJ1-2, the V gene TRBV18; 11 bases match TRBD1. The V gene's germline CDR1 is KGHSH and CDR2 LQKENI. J gave up 6 bases and V 3 bases, and 6 bases lay outside the gene matches. The CDR3 length is 15 residues. The CDR3 sequence is CASSPLDRGQDGYTF. The CDR3 DNA sequence: TGTGCCAGCTCACCTCTGGACAGGGGGCAAGATGGCTACACCTTC.

J is TRBJ2-3 and V is TRBV6-5, with no clear D. V lost 0 bases to trimming and J lost 4 bases, with 11 bases between them. The CDR3 is 15 amino acids. From germline, CDR1 is MNHEY and CDR2 SVGAGI. The CDR3 DNA sequence: TGTGCCAGCAGTTACTCGATGTCCCCGCCAGATACGCAGTATTTT. It is translated as CASSYSMSPPDTQYF.

This clone was counted a few times. V gene TRBV7-9 combines with J gene TRBJ2-6, with D possibly being TRBD1 (5 bases). V dropped 2 bases and J dropped 16 bases, with 12 bases sitting between them. The CDR3 spans 12 residues. Per germline, CDR1 SEHNR and CDR2 FQNEAQ (reference sequence). The CDR3 bases are TGTGCCAGCAGCTTAATTCAGGGTGGACTGACTTTC. This sequence encodes CASSLIQGGLTF.

CDR3 coding DNA: TGTGCCAGCAGTGAATATTTAGGGGAGGAGACCCAGTACTTC. Amino acids: CASSEYLGEETQYF. The J gene is TRBJ2-5, the V gene TRBV25-1, with D tentatively TRBD1 or TRBD2 (5 bases each). The CDR3 runs to 14 residues. The germline gives CDR1 MGHDK, CDR2 SYGVNS. The ends were cut back, 0 bases at V and 5 bases at J, with 10 bases in the middle.

The chain uses TRBV19 and TRBJ2-7; 10 nucleotides line up with TRBD1. V gave up 6 bases and J gave up 7 bases; unmatched junction bases: 6. CDR1 and CDR2 (germline): LNHDA, SQIVND (reference sequence). The CDR3 has 13 residues. CDR3 nucleotide sequence: TGTGCCAGTAGCGACAGGGGGCGCTTGGAGCAGTACTTC. Translated, it gives CASSDRGRLEQYF.

The V and J genes are TRBV5-4 and TRBJ2-2; perhaps TRBD1 as D (7 bases). Germline assignment: CDR1 SGHNT and CDR2 YYREEE (reference sequence). V lost 4 bases to trimming and J lost 7 bases, with 23 bases between them. The CDR3 consists of 17 residues. CDR3 loop: CASSIYRGGVLGGELFF. For the CDR3, the DNA is TGTGCCAGCAGCATCTACAGGGGAGGAGTCCTGGGCGGGGAGCTGTTTTTT.

V is TRBV10-3 and J is TRBJ1-1; D is unclear. The CDR3 runs to 13 residues. With 4 bases removed from V and 3 bases from J, the gap between germline ends came to 9 bases. Germline CDR1 is ENHRY and CDR2 is SYGVKD. In DNA, the CDR3 is TGTGCCATCAGTGGGCACCTGGACACTGAAGCTTTCTTT. Translating gives CAISGHLDTEAFF.

This sequence joins TRBV2 and TRBJ2-3; D perhaps matches TRBD1 (5 bases). CDR3 length: 14 residues. V dropped 8 bases and J dropped 0 bases, with 12 bases sitting between them. Germline lookup yields CDR1 SNHLY and CDR2 FYNNEI. The CDR3: CASSPGSSTDTQYF. The CDR3 nucleotides read TGTGCCAGCTCCCCAGGGTCAAGCACAGATACGCAGTATTTT.

J is TRBJ2-2 and V is TRBV7-3; the D is unclear. The V gene's germline CDR1 is SGHTA and CDR2 FQGTGA. The CDR3 spans 13 residues. With 6 bases removed from V and 5 bases from J, the gap between germline ends came to 10 bases. In nucleotides, the CDR3 is TGTGCCAGCAGTCTGGGGTCGACCGGGGAGCTGTTTTTT. This codes for CASSLGSTGELFF.

This clone was counted a few times. This chain joins TRBV2 and TRBJ2-1; D is uncertain. Germline CDR1 is SNHLY and CDR2 is FYNNEI. V was clipped by 10 bases and J by 6 bases, with 19 bases between them. The CDR3 length is 14 residues. CDR3 DNA: TGTGCCATGCACGTCGTGGGGTATAGCAATGAGCAGTTCTTC. It specifies CAMHVVGYSNEQFF.

This clone was detected once. The rearrangement joins TRBV7-2 to TRBJ2-1; TRBD2 aligns across 10 bases. CDR1 and CDR2 (germline): SGHTA, FQGNSA. CDR3 size: 16 residues. J gave up 7 bases and V 5 bases, and 11 bases lay outside the gene matches. The CDR3 nucleotides read TGTGCCAGCAGCCATCAGAGCGGGAGGGGGGGTAATGAGCAGTTCTTC. Protein product: CASSHQSGRGGNEQFF.

The rearrangement links TRBV29-1 to TRBJ1-4; perhaps TRBD1 as D (5 bases). CDR1 and CDR2 from the germline V gene are SQVTM and ANQGSEA. Trimming removed 7 bases from V and 8 bases from J, with 20 bases in between. The CDR3 is made up of 14 amino acids. CDR3 sequence (DNA): TGCAGCGCTACAGGCTTGGTGAGGAAGGAAAAACTGTTTTTT. It codes for CSATGLVRKEKLFF. Together with reference TRBV29-1 and TRBJ1-4, the CDR3 gives the full variable domain: SAVISQKPSRDICQRGTSLTIQCQVDSQVTMMFWYRQQPGQSLTLIATANQGSEATYESGFVIDKFPISRPNLTFSTLTVSNMSPEDSSIYLCSATGLVRKEKLFFGSGTQLSVL.

This clone has only a few counts. The rearrangement joins TRBV7-9 to TRBJ2-3; no firm D call. The CDR3 contains 12 residues. Between the trimmed V and J ends, which lost 4 bases and 6 bases, there was a span of 8 bases. Germline V gives CDR1 SEHNR, CDR2 FQNEAQ (reference sequence). CDR3 sequence reads: CASSSLGDTQYF. The CDR3 nucleotides are TGTGCCAGCAGCTCGCTTGGGGATACGCAGTATTTT.

Concerning this clone: Additional DNA sequences in this sample encode the identical CDR3. The V call is TRBV10-2, the J call TRBJ1-5; possible D gene TRBD1, 6 bases. The CDR3 contains 14 residues. CDR1 WSHSY and CDR2 SAAADI come from the germline V gene. The ends were cut back, 5 bases at V and 6 bases at J, with 14 bases in the middle. The CDR3 coding sequence is TGCGCCAGCAGTACGAACAGGGATGGTCAGCCCCAGCATTTT. It yields the protein CASSTNRDGQPQHF.

The chain joins TRBV29-1 to TRBJ2-5; no definite D call. The CDR3 is made up of 10 amino acids. Trimming removed 7 bases from V and 1 base from J, with 4 bases in between. In germline, CDR1 is SQVTM, CDR2 ANQGSEA. CDR3 region: CSGGQETQYF. CDR3 coding DNA: TGCAGCGGGGGCCAAGAGACCCAGTACTTC.

V is TRBV6-6 and J is TRBJ2-3; 7 bases map to TRBD2. V trimming: 6 bases; J trimming: 2 bases; junction bases outside the gene matches: 2. Germline CDR1 reads MNHNY; CDR2 reads SVGAGI (reference sequence). This CDR3 comprises 13 residues. CDR3 sequence reads: CASRGTNTDTQYF. CDR3 coding DNA: TGTGCCAGCAGGGGGACTAACACAGATACGCAGTATTTT.

In its sample, this clone was seen once. V is TRBV7-2 and J is TRBJ2-1; possible D gene TRBD2, 5 bases. The V gene lost 2 bases and the J gene lost 9 bases, with 11 bases spanning the gap. Per the germline V gene, CDR1 is SGHTA and CDR2 is FQGNSA. The CDR3 totals 13 residues. CDR3 in DNA: TGTGCCAGCAGCTTAAGAGCGGTCGGTGAGCAGTTCTTC. Its protein product is CASSLRAVGEQFF. Filled out from reference TRBV7-2 and TRBJ2-1, the complete variable domain reads GAGVSQSPSNKVTEKGKDVELRCDPISGHTALYWYRQSLGQGLEFLIYFQGNSAPDKSGLPSDRFSAERTGGSVSTLTIQRTQQEDSAVYLCASSLRAVGEQFFGPGTRLTVL.